This passage covers 29 T cell receptor beta chains from one sample sequenced in a study of patients and donors after allogeneic stem cell transplantation. TCRdb ran MiXCR on the RT-PCR reads and lists one entry per CDR3 protein. The data show 70,000 to 95,000 distinct CDR3 sequences, 5% seen once. The sample taken for sequencing was blood, either unsorted or a sorted T cell fraction (not recorded which). The receptors come from a human donor who was either an allogeneic HSCT recipient or a stem cell or donor lymphocyte infusion donor (not recorded which). It is not recorded whose cells these are; they may come from a transplant donor.

In this sample, this clonotype turned up many times. The chain employs TRBV11-2 and TRBJ2-1; D is unclear. The CDR3 has 14 residues. Trimming stripped 1 base from V and 3 bases from J, with 7 bases between. CDR1 is SGHAT and CDR2 is FQNNGV in the germline V gene. The chain's CDR3 is CASSLGMGYNEQFF. The CDR3 nucleotides read TGTGCCAGCAGCTTAGGGATGGGCTACAATGAGCAGTTCTTC. Looking up the rest from reference TRBV11-2 and TRBJ2-1 gives the full variable domain: EAGVAQSPRYKIIEKRQSVAFWCNPISGHATLYWYQQILGQGPKLLIQFQNNGVVDDSQLPKDRFSAERLKGVDSTLKIQPAKLEDSAVYLCASSLGMGYNEQFFGPGTRLTVL.

The table lists this clonotype with many counts. The V gene is TRBV12-3 or TRBV12-4, the J gene TRBJ2-2; TRBD2 agrees at 8 bases. CDR3 length equals 15 residues. The V segment lost 3 bases and the J segment 6 bases; nucleotides outside the gene matches: 6. The DNA for the CDR3 is TGTGCCAGCAGTTTTTTCGGGGGGGCCGCCGGGGAGCTGTTTTTT. This gives the protein CASSFFGGAAGELFF.

This clonotype showed up many times. The J gene is TRBJ1-5, the V gene TRBV12-3 or TRBV12-4; tentatively, D is TRBD1 (5 bases). This CDR3 comprises 15 residues. Deletions cut 3 bases from V and 3 bases from J, with 12 bases between. The DNA of the CDR3 is TGTGCCAGCAGTTTCGACGGGACCTCCAATCAGCCCCAGCATTTT. It yields the protein CASSFDGTSNQPQHF.

This clonotype showed up just a few times. This sequence joins TRBV5-1 and TRBJ1-1; 9 bases fit TRBD1. Germline V gene data show CDR1 as SGHRS and CDR2 as YFSETQ. This CDR3 contains 18 residues. Germline trimming cut 4 bases from V and 0 bases from J; bases unmatched to any gene: 13. The CDR3 spells CASSLSGTGTSMNTEAFF. The CDR3 DNA sequence: TGCGCCAGCAGCCTCTCCGGGACAGGGACTTCAATGAACACTGAAGCTTTCTTT.

The table lists this clonotype with many counts. J is TRBJ2-5 and V is TRBV10-1, with D unresolved. This CDR3 is built from 13 residues. Germline CDR1 reads WNHNN; CDR2 reads SYGVQD (reference sequence). The germline V and J ends were trimmed by 2 bases and 5 bases, with 9 bases remaining between them. The CDR3 nucleotides read TGCGCCAGCAGTGAGAGGCTCCTGGAGACCCAGTACTTC. Its protein is CASSERLLETQYF.

This clonotype was seen repeatedly, ten times or more. The chain couples TRBV27 to TRBJ2-3; TRBD2 agrees at 7 bases. The V gene end was trimmed by 5 bases and the J gene end by 7 bases; junction bases not matched to a gene: 12. Germline CDR1 MNHEY, CDR2 SMNVEV (reference sequence). CDR3 length: 15 residues. CDR3 in DNA: TGTGCCAGCAGTGGAGCCGGGACTATTTCCTATACGCAGTATTTT. Its translation is CASSGAGTISYTQYF.

The V gene is TRBV3-1, the J gene TRBJ1-2; the match to TRBD1 covers 7 bases. There are 17 residues in the CDR3. V dropped 0 bases and J dropped 1; count of bases not matched to a gene: 8. Per the germline V gene, CDR1 is LGHDT and CDR2 is YNNKEL (reference sequence). The chain's CDR3 is CASSQDWRTGFNYGYTF. The CDR3 DNA follows: TGTGCCAGCAGCCAAGATTGGCGGACAGGATTTAACTATGGCTACACCTTC.

At least ten counts were recorded for this clonotype. J is TRBJ2-2 and V is TRBV12-3 or TRBV12-4, with 12 nucleotides matching TRBD2. This CDR3 comprises 16 residues. Unmatched junction bases numbered 8, after V lost 6 bases and J lost 6 bases. The CDR3: CASRTSGSVGAGELFF. The CDR3 DNA reads TGTGCCAGCAGGACTAGCGGGAGTGTTGGGGCCGGGGAGCTGTTTTTT.

This clonotype was picked up many times. The chain links TRBV20-1 to TRBJ1-1; D is perhaps TRBD1 (6 bases). V lost 6 bases and J 1 base, leaving 15 bases between the germline ends. The CDR3 runs to 14 residues. CDR1 is DFQATT and CDR2 is SNEGSKA in the germline V gene (reference sequence). The CDR3 protein is CSAPGHHSNTEAFF. In nucleotides, the CDR3 is TGCAGTGCCCCGGGACACCACTCGAACACTGAAGCTTTCTTT.

This clonotype has a handful of counts. The CDR3 coding sequence is TGTGCCAGTAGCGATACAGGGCCCCTGCGAGCTTTCTTT. Translating gives CASSDTGPLRAFF. The V gene is TRBV19, the J gene TRBJ1-1, with a weak D call TRBD1 (6 bases). Between the trimmed V and J ends, which lost 6 bases and 10 bases, there was a span of 18 bases. The CDR3 contains 13 residues. The germline V gene encodes CDR1 LNHDA and CDR2 SQIVND (reference sequence).

This CDR3 reads CASSFLYYEQYF. CDR3 nucleotides: TGTGCCAGCAGTTTCCTCTATTACGAGCAGTACTTC. This chain connects TRBV28 to TRBJ2-7; no clear D. V gave up 3 bases and J gave up 4 bases, with 7 bases separating them. Germline-derived CDR1 and CDR2 are MDHEN and SYDVKM. The CDR3 contains 12 residues.

This clonotype was counted many times. The chain employs TRBV3-1 and TRBJ2-3; 8 bases agree with TRBD2. The J segment lost 2 bases and the V segment lost 4 bases, leaving 5 bases of the junction unmatched. The CDR3 consists of 15 residues. CDR1 and CDR2 from the germline V gene are LGHDT and YNNKEL (reference sequence). The CDR3 sequence is CASSRRGLVTDTQYF. The CDR3 DNA follows: TGTGCCAGCAGCCGTAGGGGACTAGTCACAGATACGCAGTATTTT.

By share, this clonotype ranks as medium-sized. The chain uses TRBV20-1 and TRBJ2-5; 8 bases fit TRBD2. The CDR3 is 12 residues long. V was clipped by 1 base and J by 5 bases; unmatched bases: 0. Germline V gene lookup returns CDR1 DFQATT and CDR2 SNEGSKA (reference sequence). The CDR3 coding sequence is TGCAGTGCTAGAGCTAGCGGGGAGACCCAGTACTTC. Residues: CSARASGETQYF.

CDR3 coding DNA: TGTGCCAGCAGGACAGGGGCAGAGACCCAGTACTTC. As protein: CASRTGAETQYF. The genes are TRBV2 and TRBJ2-5; 8 bases line up with TRBD1. Per the germline V gene, CDR1 is SNHLY and CDR2 is FYNNEI. The CDR3 is made up of 12 amino acids. The V segment lost 6 bases and the J segment 4 bases; nucleotides outside the gene matches: 1.

The genes are TRBV5-1 and TRBJ2-1; 9 bases align to TRBD2. The CDR3 consists of 17 residues. Germline lookup yields CDR1 SGHRS and CDR2 YFSETQ. After removal of 3 bases from V and 7 bases from J, the junction contained 14 bases not matched to a gene. The CDR3 reads CASSWEPGTSRENEQFF. For the CDR3, the DNA is TGCGCCAGCAGCTGGGAACCCGGGACTAGCCGAGAGAATGAGCAGTTCTTC.

This clonotype was counted at least ten times. Possible read error: a much larger clone is one base away. The rearrangement joins TRBV3-1 to TRBJ1-2; no clear D. The V gene's germline CDR1 is LGHDT and CDR2 YNNKEL (reference sequence). The CDR3 has 13 amino acids. This chain's CDR3 is CANSQEEVGGYTF. CDR3 DNA: TGTGCCAACAGCCAAGAAGAGGTGGGTGGCTACACCTTC.

This clonotype was picked up many times. J is TRBJ2-2 and V is TRBV11-2; D is tentatively TRBD1 or TRBD2 (5 bases each). V lost 4 bases and J lost 4, with 25 bases in between. Germline V gene lookup returns CDR1 SGHAT and CDR2 FQNNGV. CDR3 length: 19 amino acids. The CDR3 loop is CASSSSRSGRLQSTGELFF. The CDR3, as DNA: TGTGCCAGCAGCTCCTCAAGGTCGGGACGCCTCCAGAGCACCGGGGAGCTGTTTTTT. The complete variable domain, with remaining parts taken from reference TRBV11-2 and TRBJ2-2, reads EAGVAQSPRYKIIEKRQSVAFWCNPISGHATLYWYQQILGQGPKLLIQFQNNGVVDDSQLPKDRFSAERLKGVDSTLKIQPAKLEDSAVYLCASSSSRSGRLQSTGELFFGEGSRLTVL.

This clonotype was detected many times. The rearrangement uses TRBV12-3 or TRBV12-4 and TRBJ2-1; 13 bases agree with TRBD2. After removal of 3 bases from V and 6 bases from J, the junction contained 2 bases not matched to a gene. There are 15 residues in the CDR3. CDR3 DNA sequence: TGTGCCAGCAGTTTTACTAGCGGGGGGGCCAATGAGCAGTTCTTC. This sequence encodes CASSFTSGGANEQFF.

The sample holds many counts of this clonotype. The CDR3 coding sequence is TGTGCCAGCAGCTTTCGCGGGGACAGCTCCTACAATGAGCAGTTCTTC. Residues: CASSFRGDSSYNEQFF. The chain employs TRBV11-2 and TRBJ2-1; a possible D gene is TRBD1 (7 bases). The CDR3 extends over 16 amino acids. The V gene lost 3 bases and the J gene lost 0 bases, with 12 bases spanning the gap. Germline CDR1 is SGHAT and CDR2 is FQNNGV.

This clonotype showed up many times. The chain uses TRBV18 and TRBJ2-2; the D gene is possibly TRBD2 (6 bases). The CDR3 extends over 16 amino acids. Trimming left V 6 bases short and J 3 bases short, with 17 bases between. Germline assignment: CDR1 KGHSH and CDR2 LQKENI. The CDR3 loop reads CASSRDLRGDTGELFF. The CDR3, as DNA: TGTGCCAGCTCGCGGGATTTGAGGGGAGACACCGGGGAGCTGTTTTTT. The full variable domain, its missing parts supplied by reference TRBV18 and TRBJ2-2, is NAGVMQNPRHLVRRRGQEARLRCSPMKGHSHVYWYRQLPEEGLKFMVYLQKENIIDESGMPKERFSAEFPKEGPSILRIQQVVRGDSAAYFCASSRDLRGDTGELFFGEGSRLTVL.

This clonotype occurred many times. This chain connects TRBV20-1 to TRBJ2-7; TRBD2 matches at 8 bases. Germline V gene sequence: CDR1 DFQATT, CDR2 SNEGSKA (reference sequence). Losses at the gene ends were 6 bases for V and 2 bases for J; bases not matched to a gene: 12. CDR3 length: 15 amino acids. The chain's CDR3 is CSATGGSGMTYEQYF. The CDR3 region has the DNA TGCAGTGCCACAGGAGGTAGCGGGATGACCTACGAGCAGTACTTC.

This clonotype was detected ten times or more. The chain links TRBV20-1 to TRBJ1-1; TRBD1 is a possible D gene (5 bases). In germline, CDR1 is DFQATT, CDR2 SNEGSKA (reference sequence). Trimming removed 5 bases at V and 7 bases at J, with 14 bases between. The CDR3 totals 12 residues. The CDR3 reads CSALDRINEAFF. As DNA, the CDR3 is TGCAGTGCTCTCGACAGAATTAATGAAGCTTTCTTT.

V and J are TRBV11-2 and TRBJ2-1; D might be TRBD2 (5 bases). Germline values: CDR1 SGHAT, CDR2 FQNNGV. CDR3 length equals 15 residues. V shed 5 bases and J shed 2 bases, with 13 bases lying between them. CDR3 sequence (DNA): TGTGCCAGCAGCCCATGGGGAGATGCCTACAATGAGCAGTTCTTC. Protein: CASSPWGDAYNEQFF.

This chain links TRBV5-5 with TRBJ2-7; tentatively, D is TRBD2 (6 bases). This CDR3 region has 18 residues. Trimming pared 4 bases from V and 1 base from J, leaving 24 bases between. From germline, CDR1 is SGHKS and CDR2 YYEKEE (reference sequence). CDR3 region: CASSRLSPGSGGSYEQYF. The CDR3 coding sequence is TGTGCCAGCAGCCGCCTTTCCCCGGGATCCGGGGGATCCTACGAGCAGTACTTC.

This clonotype was counted many times. V usage is TRBV18 and J usage is TRBJ2-1; 13 bases match TRBD2. Germline CDR1 reads KGHSH; CDR2 reads LQKENI. V trimming: 3 bases; J trimming: 6 bases; junction bases outside the gene matches: 11. The CDR3 sequence is 18 residues long. The CDR3 bases are TGTGCCAGCTCACCCGCGGGACTAGCGGGACTCTTCGGCAATGAGCAGTTCTTC. This encodes CASSPAGLAGLFGNEQFF.

V and J are TRBV5-1 and TRBJ2-1; 7 bases fit TRBD2. Germline V gene data show CDR1 as SGHRS and CDR2 as YFSETQ. The CDR3 sequence is 23 residues long. Losses at the gene ends were 0 bases for V and 0 bases for J; bases not matched to a gene: 24. The CDR3 reads CASSLGLLGGSSNGTTSYNEQFF. In DNA, the CDR3 is TGCGCCAGCAGCTTGGGCCTCCTGGGCGGGAGTTCAAACGGGACTACCTCCTACAATGAGCAGTTCTTC.

The J gene is TRBJ1-1, the V gene TRBV3-1; D might be TRBD1 (6 bases). V lost 3 bases and J lost 8, with 13 bases in between. This CDR3 has 13 residues. Germline V gene sequence: CDR1 LGHDT, CDR2 YNNKEL (reference sequence). Here the CDR3 DNA reads TGTGCCAGCAGCCACGGGGGGCAGGGAGAAGCTTTCTTT. Residues: CASSHGGQGEAFF.

The genes are TRBV4-1 and TRBJ1-2; D gene ambiguous. CDR1 is MGHRA, CDR2 YSYEKL, per germline. V shed 2 bases and J shed 3 bases, with 22 bases lying between them. This CDR3 has 18 residues. CDR3 region: CASSQLIETRTQYYGYTF. The CDR3 bases are TGCGCCAGCAGCCAACTAATAGAAACACGTACGCAATACTATGGCTACACCTTC.

This clonotype appeared many times. This chain joins TRBV11-1 and TRBJ2-7; TRBD1 matches at 9 bases. Looked up from germline, CDR1 is SGHAT and CDR2 is FQDESV (reference sequence). This CDR3 comprises 18 residues. V shed 3 bases, J shed 6 bases, and the junction held 18 bases outside the gene matches. The chain's CDR3 is CASSFAGKGQGLRVEQYF. The CDR3 DNA sequence: TGTGCCAGCAGCTTCGCCGGGAAGGGACAGGGACTTCGGGTCGAGCAGTACTTC.